The 13 T cell receptor beta chains in this list originate from one sample, sequenced in a study of T-cell memory formation after mild COVID-19. A single record per CDR3 protein comes from TCRdb applying MiXCR to the 5' RACE reads. The table has some 62,000 distinct CDR3 sequences, about 10% seen once. The sample taken for sequencing was PBMCs or a T cell subset sorted from them (not recorded which). These receptor sequences come from a man aged 18-30 years who had mild COVID-19 (a few samples of this study predate the infection). Cell type and time point are not known.

This clonotype was counted many times. The gene calls are TRBV7-2 and TRBJ2-7; the D gene is possibly TRBD1 (6 bases). This CDR3 is 14 amino acids long. Germline-derived CDR1 and CDR2 are SGHTA and FQGNSA. V was trimmed by 4 bases and J by 3 bases, leaving 13 bases between them. The CDR3, as DNA: TGTGCCAGCAGCTCACAGGGTCTGTACTACGAGCAGTACTTC. It yields the protein CASSSQGLYYEQYF.

This clonotype appeared many times. For the CDR3, the DNA is TGCAGCGTTGAAGACGAGGAGACCCAGTACTTC. Protein sequence: CSVEDEETQYF. The V call is TRBV29-1, the J call TRBJ2-5; D remains unclear. The CDR3 totals 11 residues. The germline gives CDR1 SQVTM, CDR2 ANQGSEA. Trimming cost V 0 bases and J 5 bases, with 4 bases left between them.

This clonotype was seen a few times. The rearrangement joins TRBV6-4 to TRBJ2-2; the match to TRBD1 covers 11 bases. Trimming cost V 2 bases and J 6 bases; bases outside gene matches: 2. The CDR3 is 15 residues long. In germline, CDR1 is MRHNA, CDR2 SNTAGT. The CDR3 sequence is CASSDQGQGAGELFF. The CDR3 DNA reads TGTGCCAGCAGTGACCAGGGACAGGGGGCCGGGGAGCTGTTTTTT.

This chain links TRBV4-2 with TRBJ2-7; D remains ambiguous. Deletions cut 0 bases from V and 6 bases from J, with 15 bases between. Germline CDR1 reads LGHNA; CDR2 reads YNFKEQ. CDR3 size: 15 residues. CDR3 DNA: TGTGCCAGCAGCCAAGACGTGGCGGCCGTAGGCGAGCAGTACTTC. Its translation is CASSQDVAAVGEQYF.

The DNA for the CDR3 is TGTGCCAGCAGCAAAGAGGGAGAACAGGGGGCTAGCACAGATACGCAGTATTTT. This translates into CASSKEGEQGASTDTQYF. The chain carries TRBV9 and TRBJ2-3; 9 nucleotides match TRBD1. Trimming took 4 bases from V and 0 from J; bases not matched to a gene: 12. Germline CDR1 SGDLS, CDR2 YYNGEE. The CDR3 is 18 amino acids.

The chain joins TRBV7-2 to TRBJ1-5, with TRBD1 as a possible D gene (5 bases). From germline, CDR1 is SGHTA and CDR2 FQGNSA. The CDR3 loop spans 13 amino acids. V lost 5 bases, J lost 3 bases, and 8 bases lay in between. In DNA, the CDR3 is TGTGCCAGCAGCGCGGGACTCAATCAGCCCCAGCATTTT. As protein: CASSAGLNQPQHF. Filled out from reference TRBV7-2 and TRBJ1-5, the complete variable domain reads GAGVSQSPSNKVTEKGKDVELRCDPISGHTALYWYRQSLGQGLEFLIYFQGNSAPDKSGLPSDRFSAERTGGSVSTLTIQRTQQEDSAVYLCASSAGLNQPQHFGDGTRLSIL.

CDR3 protein: CATSRQGYGYTF. CDR3 bases: TGTGCCACCAGCCGACAGGGTTATGGCTACACCTTC. The V gene is TRBV15, the J gene TRBJ1-2, with TRBD1 matching 7 bases. This CDR3 has 12 amino acids. After removal of 5 bases from V and 5 bases from J, the junction contained 2 bases not matched to a gene. Germline V gene lookup returns CDR1 LNHNV and CDR2 YYDKDF (reference sequence).

This clonotype was picked up a small number of times. The J gene is TRBJ2-3, the V gene TRBV2; 9 positions agree with TRBD2. CDR3 length: 15 residues. Germline V gives CDR1 SNHLY, CDR2 FYNNEI. The junction had 6 bases not matched to a gene; V was cut back by 6 bases and J by 2 bases. The CDR3 loop is CASRVAGAVTDTQYF. CDR3 bases: TGTGCCAGCAGAGTAGCGGGGGCCGTCACAGATACGCAGTATTTT.

The sample holds a few counts of this clonotype. The J gene is TRBJ2-3, the V gene TRBV7-2; D is unclear. The CDR3 spans 14 residues. From germline, CDR1 is SGHTA and CDR2 FQGNSA. V was trimmed by 5 bases and J by 2 bases, leaving 11 bases between them. The CDR3 sequence is CASSPYGSTDTQYF. The CDR3 DNA follows: TGTGCCAGCAGCCCCTACGGCTCCACAGATACGCAGTATTTT.

The chain combines TRBV5-1 with TRBJ2-2; D is perhaps TRBD1 or TRBD2 (5 bases each). The V and J ends lost 0 bases and 7 bases respectively, with 16 bases between them. The CDR3 extends over 16 amino acids. Germline V gene sequence: CDR1 SGHRS, CDR2 YFSETQ. CDR3 DNA sequence: TGCGCCAGCAGCTTGGACGGGACGAGAGGCGGCGGGGAGCTGTTTTTT. This translates into CASSLDGTRGGGELFF. The whole variable domain, remainder taken from reference TRBV5-1 and TRBJ2-2, is KAGVTQTPRYLIKTRGQQVTLSCSPISGHRSVSWYQQTPGQGLQFLFEYFSETQRNKGNFPGRFSGRQFSNSRSEMNVSTLELGDSALYLCASSLDGTRGGGELFFGEGSRLTVL.

This clonotype was seen ten or more times. The chain has TRBV6-5 and TRBJ1-2; TRBD1 matches at 7 bases. CDR3 length: 13 amino acids. Germline V lookup: CDR1 MNHEY, CDR2 SVGAGI. Trimming removed 2 bases from V and 7 bases from J; junction bases left unmatched: 4. The DNA for the CDR3 is TGTGCCAGCAGTTACCAATACAGGGGTGGCTACACCTTC. This gives the protein CASSYQYRGGYTF.

This clonotype was observed a few times. This sequence joins TRBV2 and TRBJ2-3; D unclear. Per germline, CDR1 SNHLY and CDR2 FYNNEI. The CDR3 spans 13 residues. V lost 9 bases, J lost 7 bases, and 17 bases lay in between. The CDR3 region is CASQTRAQNTQYF. The CDR3 region has the DNA TGTGCCAGTCAAACAAGGGCCCAAAATACGCAGTATTTT.

The table lists this clonotype with many counts. The V gene is TRBV18, the J gene TRBJ1-3; possibly TRBD1 for D (5 bases). V was trimmed by 4 bases and J by 0 bases, leaving 7 bases between them. CDR1 and CDR2 from the germline V gene are KGHSH and LQKENI. The CDR3 sequence is 14 residues long. CDR3 residues: CASSLDSSGNTIYF. CDR3 nucleotides: TGTGCCAGCTCACTCGACAGCTCTGGAAACACCATATATTTT.